The 9 T cell receptor beta chains given below trace back to one sample, sequenced in a study of cytomegalovirus exposure and HLA in healthy donors. The PCR ran on 60 Vbeta and 13 Jbeta primers. Measured with immunoSEQ multiplex PCR; TCRdb has only the in-frame clones, and not every one. The table includes about 190,000 clones, roughly 80% detected once. The sample comprised PBMCs. All receptors derive from a man over 45 in good health and CMV-seronegative.

The CDR3 protein is CASSLNPSGTSTDTQYF. The CDR3 DNA reads TGCGCCAGCAGCTTGAACCCTAGCGGGACTAGCACAGATACGCAGTATTTT. V usage is TRBV5-1 and J usage is TRBJ2-3; 9 bases map to TRBD2. Per the germline V gene, CDR1 is SGHRS and CDR2 is YFSETQ. V dropped 1 base and J dropped 0; count of bases not matched to a gene: 6. The CDR3 runs to 17 residues.

The chain couples TRBV5-1 to TRBJ1-5; possible D gene TRBD1, 5 bases. V was trimmed by 2 bases and J by 4 bases, leaving 13 bases between them. The germline gives CDR1 SGHRS, CDR2 YFSETQ. CDR3 size: 15 residues. The CDR3, as DNA: TGCGCCAGCAGCTTTGGAGGGGCAGGAAATCAGCCCCAGCATTTT. This encodes CASSFGGAGNQPQHF.

V gene TRBV5-1 combines with J gene TRBJ2-6, with D unresolved. V was clipped by 1 base and J by 0 bases, with 5 bases between them. The CDR3 length is 15 residues. Germline loops: CDR1 SGHRS, CDR2 YFSETQ. This chain's CDR3 is CASSLSFSGANVLTF. The CDR3 nucleotides read TGCGCCAGCAGCTTGTCGTTCTCTGGGGCCAACGTCCTGACTTTC. Together with reference TRBV5-1 and TRBJ2-6, the CDR3 gives the full variable domain: KAGVTQTPRYLIKTRGQQVTLSCSPISGHRSVSWYQQTPGQGLQFLFEYFSETQRNKGNFPGRFSGRQFSNSRSEMNVSTLELGDSALYLCASSLSFSGANVLTFGAGSRLTVL.

This clone was counted a single time. The chain uses TRBV9 and TRBJ2-7; D is possibly TRBD1 (5 bases). CDR3 length: 15 residues. CDR1 is SGDLS, CDR2 YYNGEE, per germline. V lost 0 bases and J 4 bases, leaving 14 bases between the germline ends. This chain's CDR3 is CASSVEIGVEYEQYF. The CDR3 DNA reads TGTGCCAGCAGCGTAGAGATAGGGGTGGAGTACGAGCAGTACTTC.

Of note for this clone: The germline gene is not matched at one end of the junction; a read error may be the cause. The chain couples TRBV7-9 to TRBJ2-2; the D gene is possibly TRBD2 (5 bases). CDR1 is SEHNR and CDR2 is FQNEAQ in the germline V gene (reference sequence). This CDR3 comprises 14 residues. CDR3 amino acids: CASSLAPSRGELFF. The CDR3 region has the DNA TGTGCCAGCAGCCTAGCACCGTCGCGCGGGGAGCTGTTTTTT.

The chain has TRBV7-9 and TRBJ1-5; maybe TRBD1 (5 bases). The CDR3 length is 15 residues. Per germline, CDR1 SEHNR and CDR2 FQNEAQ (reference sequence). The ends were cut back, 5 bases at V and 0 bases at J, with 11 bases in the middle. The CDR3 loop reads CASSPGGYSNQPQHF. CDR3 sequence (DNA): TGTGCCAGCAGCCCTGGGGGGTATAGCAATCAGCCCCAGCATTTT.

The chain links TRBV5-4 to TRBJ2-2, with D uncertain. Germline CDR1 SGHNT, CDR2 YYREEE (reference sequence). The CDR3 loop spans 15 amino acids. Trimming pared 1 base from V and 5 bases from J, leaving 12 bases between. This CDR3 reads CASSLWSQTTGELFF. As DNA, the CDR3 is TGTGCCAGCAGCTTGTGGTCTCAAACTACCGGGGAGCTGTTTTTT.

The V and J genes are TRBV2 and TRBJ1-4; a weak D match, TRBD1 (5 bases). Germline CDR1 and CDR2: SNHLY and FYNNEI. The V end was cut by 7 bases, the J end by 7 bases, with 16 bases between. This CDR3 has 14 residues. CDR3 loop: CASTQQVLGEKLFF. The DNA of the CDR3 is TGTGCCAGCACTCAACAGGTATTGGGTGAAAAACTGTTTTTT. Filled out from reference TRBV2 and TRBJ1-4, the complete variable domain reads EPEVTQTPSHQVTQMGQEVILRCVPISNHLYFYWYRQILGQKVEFLVSFYNNEISEKSEIFDDQFSVERPDGSNFTLKIRSTKLEDSAMYFCASTQQVLGEKLFFGSGTQLSVL.

The gene calls are TRBV6-1 and TRBJ2-2, with D perhaps matching TRBD1 (6 bases). Trimming took off 6 bases at V and 6 bases at J, with 14 bases between the two ends. The CDR3 length is 14 residues. CDR1 and CDR2 (germline): MNHNS, SASEGT. CDR3 sequence (DNA): TGTGCCAGCAGAAAGAGTACAGGGCCCGGGGAGCTGTTTTTT. This translates into CASRKSTGPGELFF.